This T cell receptor (beta chain) derives from a study of T cell responses to AZD1222 COVID-19 vaccine. Notes on the study in general: Researchers report vaccine-associated CD4 TCRs spanning spike, with dominance at 160-218 and 743-854. Donors in the cohort were predominantly white British and more often female, and clonal diversity was possibly underestimated. Reports indicate that nearly half of spike-specific TCRs are directed at unmutated variant regions.

This clone was observed once. Its antigen is as yet unknown. Profiling relied on immunoSEQ multiplex PCR, and the TCRdb table lists in-frame clones only, not all of them. The table has some 130,000 clones, nearly 90% seen once; the top ten hold around 5.3%. The origin of this receptor is an adult who received the AZD1222 COVID-19 vaccine. The source was peripheral blood, collected 28 days after the second AZD1222 dose.

DNA of the CDR3: TGTGCCAGCAGCTACTGTTGGGGGGTGGCTACTTTCGAGCAGTACTTC. Protein sequence: CASSYCWGVATFEQYF. The chain joins TRBV21-1 to TRBJ2-7; whether TRBD2, the table's D call, matches the DNA was not checked. TRBV21-1 is shown as a pseudogene. The length of the CDR3 is 16 residues.